Described below is a single TCR beta chain sequence and its context. These data come from a study of blood T cell repertoires in COVID-19. Across the study: The study drew acute and convalescent COVID-19 samples from the United States, Italy and Spain.

TCRdb keeps only in-frame clones here, not all; method: immunoSEQ multiplex PCR. The table records roughly 190,000 clones, 70% to 90% of them present only once. There are 13 residues in the CDR3. Trimming took off 5 bases at V and 0 bases at J, with 5 bases between the two ends. Germline CDR1 is MNHNY and CDR2 is SVGAGI (reference sequence). The chain carries TRBV6-6 and TRBJ1-3; D ambiguous. This clonotype was sampled from a human donor in a cohort sampled during active COVID-19. Sequencing was carried out using peripheral blood. DNA for the CDR3: TGTGCCAGCAGTGAGAGCTCTGGAAACACCATATATTTT. Its protein product is CASSESSGNTIYF.